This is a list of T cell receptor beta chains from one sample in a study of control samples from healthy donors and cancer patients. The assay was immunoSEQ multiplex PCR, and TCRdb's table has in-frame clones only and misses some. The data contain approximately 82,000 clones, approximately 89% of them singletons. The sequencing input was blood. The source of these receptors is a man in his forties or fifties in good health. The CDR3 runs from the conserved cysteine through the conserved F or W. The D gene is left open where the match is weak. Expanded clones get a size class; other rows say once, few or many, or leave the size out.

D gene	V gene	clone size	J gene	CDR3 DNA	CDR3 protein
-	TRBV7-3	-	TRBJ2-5	TGTGCCAGCAGCTTAAGGGGGGAGGAGACCCAGTACTTC	CASSLRGEETQYF
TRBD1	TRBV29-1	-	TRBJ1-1	TGCAGCGTTGAAATAGGGACAGGGGCAGGTTTCTTT	CSVEIGTGAGFF
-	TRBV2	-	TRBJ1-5	TGTGCCAGCAGTGAACGACAAGACCCTTCGGCCCAGCATTTT	CASSERQDPSAQHF
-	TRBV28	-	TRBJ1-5	TGTGCCAGCAGTTTGAGGCAAGCCTTTTGGCCCCAGCATTTT	CASSLRQAFWPQHF
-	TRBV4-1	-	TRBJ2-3	TGCGCCAGCAGCCAAGTTCTAGGTGGCGATACGCAGTATTTT	CASSQVLGGDTQYF
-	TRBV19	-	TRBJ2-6	TGTGCCAGTAGTATAGATCACGACTCTGGGGCCAACGTCCTGACTTTC	CASSIDHDSGANVLTF
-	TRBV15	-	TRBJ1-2	TGTGCCACCAGCAGAGATCGAATGGGGTCCAGCTATGGCTACACCTTC	CATSRDRMGSSYGYTF
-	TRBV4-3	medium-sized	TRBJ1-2	TGCGCCAGCAGCCAAGCCTGGGACGATGGGGCGTATGGCTACACCTTC	CASSQAWDDGAYGYTF
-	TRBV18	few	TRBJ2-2	TGTGCCAGCTCACCTTTCGGACAATCGAACACCGGGGAGCTGTTTTTT	CASSPFGQSNTGELFF
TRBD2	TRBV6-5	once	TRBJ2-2	TGTGCCAGCAGTTATCCCGGGAGGTCCACCGGGGAGCTGTTTTTT	CASSYPGRSTGELFF
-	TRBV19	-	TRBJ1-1	TGTGCCAGTAGTATTGGGACCGCCTATGAAGCTTTCTTT	CASSIGTAYEAFF
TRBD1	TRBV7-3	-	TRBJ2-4	TGTGCCAGCATTACCGGGACAGGGGTTAAAAACATTCAGTACTTC	CASITGTGVKNIQYF
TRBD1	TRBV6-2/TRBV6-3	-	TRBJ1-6	TGTGCCAGCAGTTACTCGGGGACAGGGAACGGACCCCTCCACTTT	CASSYSGTGNGPLHF
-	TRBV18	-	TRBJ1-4	TGTGCCAGCTCAAGGTCACGGAATGAAAAACTGTTTTTT	CASSRSRNEKLFF
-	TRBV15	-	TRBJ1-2	TGTGCCACCAGCAGAGATGCAAGCTCCTATGGCTACACCTTC	CATSRDASSYGYTF
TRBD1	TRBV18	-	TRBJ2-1	TGTGCCAGCTCACCACCTGTGAGACAGGGAGACAATGAGCAGTTCTTC	CASSPPVRQGDNEQFF
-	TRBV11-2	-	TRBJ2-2	TGTGCCAGCAGCTTAGCTCGCAGCATTAACACCGGGGAGCTGTTTTTT	CASSLARSINTGELFF
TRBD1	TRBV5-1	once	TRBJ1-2	TGCGCCAGCAGCCCGACAGGGAATAATGGCTACACCTTC	CASSPTGNNGYTF
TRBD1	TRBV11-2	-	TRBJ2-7	TGTGCCAGCAGCTTAGGGACAGGGTCGACCTACGAGCAGTACTTC	CASSLGTGSTYEQYF
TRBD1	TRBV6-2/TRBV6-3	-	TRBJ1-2	TGTGCCAGCAGCCGTGGGACAGGGGATGGCTACACCTTC	CASSRGTGDGYTF
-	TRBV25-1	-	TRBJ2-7	TGTGCCAGCAGTGGAGGCCCAGGGTACTCCGAGCAGTACTTC	CASSGGPGYSEQYF
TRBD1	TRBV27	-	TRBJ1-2	TGTGCCAGCAGTTTCTCAGGGGGCGCCAGGTATGGCTACACCTTC	CASSFSGGARYGYTF
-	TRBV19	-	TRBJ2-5	TGTGCCAGTAGTCCCCTCAGGGAATCGGGAGAGACCCAGTACTTC	CASSPLRESGETQYF
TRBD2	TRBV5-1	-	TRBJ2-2	TGCGCCAGCAGCTTCGGGGTAGCGGGCCAGTATAACGGGGAGCTGTTTTTT	CASSFGVAGQYNGELFF
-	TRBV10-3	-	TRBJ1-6	TGTGCCATCAGTGCTGCAGGCCCGGACTCACCCCTCCACTTT	CAISAAGPDSPLHF
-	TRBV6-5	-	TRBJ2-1	TGTGCCAGCCTCCGGGACCACTACAATGAGCAGTTCTTC	CASLRDHYNEQFF
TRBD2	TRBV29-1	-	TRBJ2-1	TGCAGCGGCGGGCGGGAGATCTACAATGAGCAGTTCTTC	CSGGREIYNEQFF
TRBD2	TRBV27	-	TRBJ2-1	TGTGCCAGCAGTTTATTGGGGCTAGCGGCCGACAATGAGCAGTTCTTC	CASSLLGLAADNEQFF
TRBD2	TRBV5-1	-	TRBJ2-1	TGCGCCAGCGGACTTAGCGGGGGCTACAATGAGCAGTTCTTC	CASGLSGGYNEQFF
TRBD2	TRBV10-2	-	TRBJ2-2	TGCGCCAGCAGGCCTAGCGGGGGGCTATCCGGGGAGCTGTTTTTT	CASRPSGGLSGELFF
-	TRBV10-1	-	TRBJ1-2	TGCGCCAGCAGCTCCAACTTTAACTATGGCTACACCTTC	CASSSNFNYGYTF
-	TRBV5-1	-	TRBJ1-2	TGCGCCAGCAGCCCCGACAGGAACTATGGCTACACCTTC	CASSPDRNYGYTF
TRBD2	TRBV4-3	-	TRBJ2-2	TGCGCCAGCAGCCAAGTTTATTTCGGGGCGAGCGGGGTTTCCGGGGAGCTGTTTTTT	CASSQVYFGASGVSGELFF
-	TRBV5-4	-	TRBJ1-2	TGTGCCAGCAGCTTGGCGGGAGCCGGGACGAGTGGCTACACCTTC	CASSLAGAGTSGYTF
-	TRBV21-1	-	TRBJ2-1	TGTGCCAGCAGCCACCCCCCCGAAAATGAGCAGTTCTTC	CASSHPPENEQFF
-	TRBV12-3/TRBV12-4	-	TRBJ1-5	TGTGCCAGCAGTTTGAGGGTCAATCAGCCCCAGCATTTT	CASSLRVNQPQHF
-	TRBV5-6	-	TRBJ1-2	TGTGCCAGCAGCTTGTCAAGCTATGGCTACACCTTC	CASSLSSYGYTF
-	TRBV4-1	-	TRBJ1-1	TGCGCCAGCAGCCAAGCTTACAGGGTGAACACTGAAGCTTTCTTT	CASSQAYRVNTEAFF
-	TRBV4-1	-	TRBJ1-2	TGCGCCAGCAGCCAATTCGGCAGGGGTGAGGGCTACACCTTC	CASSQFGRGEGYTF
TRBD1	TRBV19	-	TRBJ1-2	TGTGCCAGTAAGGGGGACAGGTGGAGCTATGGCTACACCTTC	CASKGDRWSYGYTF
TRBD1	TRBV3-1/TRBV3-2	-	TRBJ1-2	TGTGCCAGCAGCCAGTTCCGCAGACAGGGGGTCGGCGATGGCTACACCTTC	CASSQFRRQGVGDGYTF
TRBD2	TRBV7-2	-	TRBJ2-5	TGTGCCAGCAGCTTAGGGCGGGGGGCCGAGACCCAGTACTTC	CASSLGRGAETQYF
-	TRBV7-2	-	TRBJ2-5	TGTGCCAGCAGCGATGACTACGTAGGGACCCAGTACTTC	CASSDDYVGTQYF
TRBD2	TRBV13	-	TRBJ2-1	TGTGCCAGCAGCTCTAGCGGGGGGTACAATGAGCAGTTCTTC	CASSSSGGYNEQFF
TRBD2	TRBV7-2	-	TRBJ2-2	TGTGCCAGCAGCTTAAACGGGGGGGGCCGAGACGGGGAGCTGTTTTTT	CASSLNGGGRDGELFF
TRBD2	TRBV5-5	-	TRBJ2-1	TGTGCCAGCAGCTGGCGGGCTAGCGGGGGGGCGGTTTACAATGAGCAGTTCTTC	CASSWRASGGAVYNEQFF
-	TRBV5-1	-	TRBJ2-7	TGCGCCAGCAGCCTTACTAGTGTCGCCGACGAGCAGTACTTC	CASSLTSVADEQYF
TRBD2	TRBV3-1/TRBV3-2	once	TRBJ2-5	TGTGCCAGCAGCCAAGAACTAGCGGGGGGGCCTGAAGAGACCCAGTACTTC	CASSQELAGGPEETQYF
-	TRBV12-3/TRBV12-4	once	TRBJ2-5	TGTGCCAGCAGCGTACAAGAGACCCAGTACTTC	CASSVQETQYF
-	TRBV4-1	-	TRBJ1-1	TGCGCCAGCAGCCGCCCGGACATTAACACTGAAGCTTTCTTT	CASSRPDINTEAFF
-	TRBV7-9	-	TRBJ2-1	TGTGCCAGCAGCTTAGAGGACTCCTACAATGAGCAGTTCTTC	CASSLEDSYNEQFF
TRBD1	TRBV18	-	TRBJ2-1	TGTGCCAGCTCACGGCAAGGACAGGGACCGTACAATGAGCAGTTCTTC	CASSRQGQGPYNEQFF
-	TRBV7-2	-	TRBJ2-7	TGTGCCAGCAGCTTAGTCCCTAGCGTCACCTACGAGCAGTACTTC	CASSLVPSVTYEQYF
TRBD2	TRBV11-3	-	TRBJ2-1	TGTGCCAGCAGCCCGGGGGGACTTCCCTGGGACAATGAGCAGTTCTTC	CASSPGGLPWDNEQFF
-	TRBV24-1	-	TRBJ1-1	TGTGCCACCAGTGAGGATAAGAACACTGAAGCTTTCTTT	CATSEDKNTEAFF
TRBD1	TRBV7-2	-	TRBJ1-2	TGTGCCAGCAGCTCCTACGGGACAGACTACTATGGCTACACCTTC	CASSSYGTDYYGYTF
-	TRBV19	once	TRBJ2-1	TGTGCCAGTAGTATTGGAGTGGGGTTTGGAGAGCAGTTCTTC	CASSIGVGFGEQFF
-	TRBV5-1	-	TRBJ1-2	TGCGCCAGCAGCTTGGCAGAAATTTTCTATGGCTACACCTTC	CASSLAEIFYGYTF
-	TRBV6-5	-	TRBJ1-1	TGTGCCAGCAGTTTACAGGGAGCACCAAACACTGAAGCTTTCTTT	CASSLQGAPNTEAFF
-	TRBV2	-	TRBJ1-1	TGTGCCAGCAGTGAACTGGGAGGATGGACTGAAGCTTTCTTT	CASSELGGWTEAFF